The rows below give T cell receptor beta chains drawn from one sample of a study of CD8+ T cells in alopecia areata. The protocol was immunoSEQ multiplex PCR, while the TCRdb copy is restricted to in-frame clones and leaves out a portion. The sample carries about 42,000 clones, about three fifths recorded once. The sequencing used CD8+ T cells sorted from blood, collected at week 4, from a patient treated with tofacitinib. The source is a human donor with alopecia areata. CDR3s include the opening cysteine and the closing phenylalanine or tryptophan. Fields, in order: V gene, J gene, clone size, D gene, CDR3 protein, CDR3 DNA. A D gene is named only where the DNA matches it firmly. Part of the rows lack a size; the others show once, few, many or a class for expanded clones.

>TRBV11-1|TRBJ2-2|NA|TRBD1
CASSPKSDRGLRTGELFF
TGTGCCAGCAGCCCGAAATCGGACAGGGGGCTAAGGACCGGGGAGCTGTTTTTT
>TRBV4-1|TRBJ1-4|few|NA
CASSQAEGVGEKLFF
TGCGCCAGCAGCCAAGCCGAAGGGGTGGGGGAAAAACTGTTTTTT
>TRBV29-1|TRBJ2-7|NA|TRBD1
CSVVSPQTGALEQYF
TGCAGCGTTGTTTCCCCCCAAACAGGGGCTTTAGAGCAGTACTTC
>TRBV7-2|TRBJ2-7|few|NA
CASSLDGLSYEQYF
TGTGCCAGCAGCTTAGATGGCCTCTCCTACGAGCAGTACTTC
>TRBV29-1|TRBJ2-5|NA|TRBD2
CSVEPSGQETQYF
TGCAGCGTTGAACCTAGCGGACAAGAGACCCAGTACTTC
>TRBV4-1|TRBJ2-3|NA|NA
CASSQRPMGVDTQYF
TGCGCCAGCAGCCAACGACCAATGGGGGTAGATACGCAGTATTTT
>TRBV30|TRBJ1-6|NA|TRBD1
CAWSEGQGSPLHF
TGTGCCTGGAGTGAGGGACAGGGATCCCCCCTCCACTTT
>TRBV7-9|TRBJ1-1|NA|NA
CASSLTEAFF
TGTGCCAGCAGCCTGACTGAAGCTTTCTTT
>TRBV6-5|TRBJ1-2|NA|NA
CASSSPGTNYGYTF
TGTGCCAGCAGTTCTCCCGGGACCAACTATGGCTACACCTTC
>TRBV30|TRBJ2-1|NA|NA
CAWSPPRGEQFF
TGTGCCTGGAGTCCGCCAAGAGGTGAGCAGTTCTTC
>TRBV9|TRBJ2-7|NA|NA
CASSADPTYEQYF
TGTGCCAGCAGCGCGGACCCGACGTACGAGCAGTACTTC
>TRBV29-1|TRBJ2-7|NA|NA
CSVESENYEQYF
TGCAGCGTTGAATCGGAGAACTACGAGCAGTACTTC
>TRBV29-1|TRBJ2-3|NA|NA
CSVEDRYEQYF
TGCAGCGTTGAAGATCGATACGAGCAGTATTTT
>TRBV11-2|TRBJ2-7|NA|TRBD1
CASSLEPGGTYEQYF
TGTGCCAGCAGCTTAGAGCCAGGGGGAACCTACGAGCAGTACTTC
>TRBV29-1|TRBJ2-3|NA|TRBD2
CSVGPHSGAYTDTQYF
TGCAGCGTTGGTCCCCATAGCGGGGCCTATACAGATACGCAGTATTTT
>TRBV19|TRBJ1-1|NA|NA
CASSIGAGLSTEAFF
TGTGCCAGTAGTATCGGAGCAGGGCTATCGACTGAAGCTTTCTTT
>TRBV6-6|TRBJ2-5|few|NA
CASSYRGNQETQYF
TGTGCCAGCAGTTACCGGGGAAACCAAGAGACCCAGTACTTC
>TRBV4-3|TRBJ2-1|few|TRBD2
CASSQGTRNEQFF
TGCGCCAGCAGCCAAGGGACTAGGAATGAGCAGTTCTTC
>TRBV7-2|TRBJ2-5|few|NA
CASSLFSGTTETQYF
TGTGCCAGCAGCTTATTCTCCGGGACGACGGAGACCCAGTACTTC
>TRBV6-5|TRBJ2-7|NA|TRBD1
CASSPGQGRYEQYF
TGTGCCAGCAGTCCAGGACAGGGTCGGTACGAGCAGTACTTC
>TRBV27|TRBJ2-3|few|TRBD2
CASSTLTSGGASDTQYF
TGTGCCAGCAGTACCTTGACTAGCGGGGGGGCATCGGATACGCAGTATTTT
>TRBV30|TRBJ2-5|NA|TRBD1
CAWRRQGQETQYF
TGTGCCTGGAGGCGACAGGGCCAAGAGACCCAGTACTTC
>TRBV19|TRBJ1-2|NA|NA
CASKEDSGPYGYTF
TGTGCCAGTAAGGAAGACAGCGGACCCTATGGCTACACCTTC
>TRBV29-1|TRBJ2-6|few|TRBD1
CSVAGTQGAEGANVLTF
TGCAGCGTTGCGGGCACACAGGGGGCGGAAGGGGCCAACGTCCTGACTTTC
>TRBV29-1|TRBJ2-1|NA|TRBD1
CSVDPTPQGAYEQFF
TGCAGCGTTGATCCGACGCCTCAGGGGGCGTATGAGCAGTTCTTC
>TRBV9|TRBJ2-1|NA|TRBD2
CASSGTSGNNEQFF
TGTGCCAGCAGCGGGACTAGCGGCAACAATGAGCAGTTCTTC
>TRBV29-1|TRBJ1-2|NA|NA
CSVEPPEERGYTF
TGCAGCGTTGAACCCCCAGAAGAACGCGGCTACACCTTC
>TRBV5-1|TRBJ2-1|NA|NA
CASSDTSRDEQFF
TGCGCCAGCAGTGATACTAGCCGCGATGAGCAGTTCTTC
>TRBV29-1|TRBJ2-1|few|TRBD2
CSVLTSGGGGEQFF
TGCAGCGTTCTTACTAGCGGGGGAGGTGGTGAGCAGTTCTTC
>TRBV4-1|TRBJ2-5|NA|NA
CASSQEFGGPSETQYF
TGCGCCAGCAGCCAAGAATTTGGGGGACCCTCCGAGACCCAGTACTTC
>TRBV7-2|TRBJ1-5|NA|NA
CASSTRDNYQPQHF
TGTGCCAGCAGCACCCGGGACAATTATCAGCCCCAGCATTTT
>TRBV29-1|TRBJ2-1|few|TRBD2
CSVSGGAGNEQFF
TGCAGCGTTAGCGGGGGGGCCGGCAATGAGCAGTTCTTC
>TRBV7-9|TRBJ1-1|NA|NA
CASSSRDATEAFF
TGTGCCAGCAGCTCCCGGGACGCCACTGAAGCTTTCTTT
>TRBV7-2|TRBJ2-7|few|NA
CASSLANIAYEQYF
TGTGCCAGCAGCTTAGCCAACATAGCCTACGAGCAGTACTTC
>TRBV29-1|TRBJ2-1|NA|NA
CSVEGTSGIDEQFF
TGCAGCGTTGAAGGGACTTCGGGGATCGATGAGCAGTTCTTC
>TRBV7-8|TRBJ2-7|NA|NA
CASSSVLAGQGSYEQYF
TGTGCCAGCAGCTCAGTATTAGCGGGACAGGGATCCTACGAGCAGTACTTC
>TRBV2|TRBJ1-2|NA|NA
CASSERVGKVAGYTF
TGTGCCAGCAGTGAAAGGGTGGGGAAGGTGGCTGGCTACACCTTC
>TRBV6-6|TRBJ2-5|NA|NA
CASSQTRNQETQYF
TGTGCCAGCAGTCAAACTAGGAACCAAGAGACCCAGTACTTC
>TRBV30|TRBJ2-3|NA|TRBD2
CAWNYGGGADTQYF
TGTGCCTGGAATTACGGCGGGGGGGCAGATACGCAGTATTTT
>TRBV29-1|TRBJ1-1|NA|NA
CSVEDAGVGTEAFF
TGCAGCGTTGAAGATGCAGGGGTCGGCACTGAAGCTTTCTTT
>TRBV29-1|TRBJ2-1|few|NA
CSVDRPGSEQFF
TGCAGCGTTGACCGACCAGGGAGTGAGCAGTTCTTC
>TRBV19|TRBJ1-1|NA|NA
CASSMRQHTEAFF
TGTGCCAGTAGTATGAGACAGCACACTGAAGCTTTCTTT
>TRBV10-2|TRBJ2-4|NA|NA
CASSESLAKNIQYF
TGCGCCAGCAGTGAAAGTCTAGCCAAAAACATTCAGTACTTC
>TRBV27|TRBJ1-2|once|NA
CASRIGTYGYTF
TGTGCCAGCAGAATCGGGACCTATGGCTACACCTTC
>TRBV7-9|TRBJ2-3|NA|NA
CASTPRGAAQSTDTQYF
TGTGCCAGCACCCCCCGGGGGGCAGCCCAGAGCACAGATACGCAGTATTTT
>TRBV4-3|TRBJ1-1|NA|NA
CASSQDGGGRRDTEAFF
TGCGCCAGCAGCCAAGATGGGGGGGGGCGCAGAGACACTGAAGCTTTCTTT
>TRBV30|TRBJ1-1|few|NA
CAVGDASTEAFF
TGTGCCGTAGGGGACGCGAGCACTGAAGCTTTCTTT
>TRBV6-6|TRBJ1-2|NA|NA
CASSYSEEFVGYGYTF
TGTGCCAGCAGTTACTCGGAGGAATTTGTTGGATATGGCTACACCTTC
>TRBV29-1|TRBJ2-7|NA|TRBD2
CSVIPSGTSGGGITSYEQYF
TGCAGCGTTATCCCATCAGGGACTAGCGGGGGTGGTATAACCTCCTACGAGCAGTACTTC
>TRBV6-6|TRBJ2-7|NA|NA
CASGGEALSYEQYF
TGTGCCAGCGGAGGTGAGGCCCTCTCCTACGAGCAGTACTTC